The next 13 T cell receptor beta chains were all read from a single sample in a study of identical twins. TCRdb called the 5' RACE reads again in MiXCR, with one record for every CDR3 protein. The table records some 790,000 distinct CDR3 sequences, 15% to 20% of them present only once. These same data were also listed under a study on T cells expressing NK-cell markers.

Sequenced: PBMCs. The receptors originated from a woman under 30 in good health.

Only a few counts were recorded for this clonotype. The rearrangement joins TRBV6-5 to TRBJ1-1; maybe TRBD1 (5 bases). This CDR3 is built from 15 residues. The V gene lost 2 bases and the J gene lost 6 bases, with 16 bases spanning the gap. CDR1 and CDR2 from the germline V gene are MNHEY and SVGAGI. CDR3 loop: CASSYGRAQVAEAFF. DNA of the CDR3: TGTGCCAGCAGTTACGGAAGGGCACAGGTTGCTGAAGCTTTCTTT.

This sequence joins TRBV10-3 and TRBJ2-5; D remains ambiguous. The germline CDR1 and CDR2 sequences are ENHRY and SYGVKD. The V end lost 3 bases, the J end lost 3 bases, and 11 bases lay between the germline ends. CDR3 length: 14 amino acids. In nucleotides, the CDR3 is TGTGCCATCAGTGACTTAGTTGGGAAAGAGACCCAGTACTTC. It translates to CAISDLVGKETQYF.

This chain joins TRBV3-1 and TRBJ1-2; possibly TRBD1 for D (5 bases). The germline gives CDR1 LGHDT, CDR2 YNNKEL (reference sequence). This CDR3 is 15 amino acids long. Deletions cut 3 bases from V and 2 bases from J, with 13 bases between. DNA of the CDR3: TGTGCCAGCAGCCAGGAGATCAGGGTAAACTATGGCTACACCTTC. Protein sequence: CASSQEIRVNYGYTF.

This clonotype was observed a handful of times. V gene TRBV11-3 combines with J gene TRBJ2-5; D ambiguous. The CDR3 totals 15 residues. Trimming pared 0 bases from V and 0 bases from J, leaving 8 bases between. The germline V gene has CDR1 SGHNT and CDR2 YENEEA. CDR3 bases: TGTGCCAGCAGCTTAGAGGCAGAGAACCAAGAGACCCAGTACTTC. It codes for CASSLEAENQETQYF.

In its sample, this clonotype was seen a few times. The CDR3 sequence is CASSPNRVQETQYF. DNA for the CDR3: TGTGCCAGCAGTCCTAACAGAGTCCAAGAGACCCAGTACTTC. This chain uses TRBV12-3 or TRBV12-4 with TRBJ2-5; D gene ambiguous. The length of the CDR3 is 14 residues. V was cut by 5 bases and J by 1 base, with 11 bases left in between.

The chain couples TRBV20-1 to TRBJ2-5; 8 bases agree with TRBD2. V gave up 5 bases and J gave up 5 bases; unmatched junction bases: 4. This CDR3 is 12 amino acids long. CDR1 and CDR2 from the germline V gene are DFQATT and SNEGSKA (reference sequence). CDR3 residues: CSAVAGRETQYF. For the CDR3, the DNA is TGCAGTGCTGTAGCGGGGCGGGAGACCCAGTACTTC.

J is TRBJ1-2 and V is TRBV2, with a possible D match to TRBD1 (6 bases). V was cut by 8 bases and J by 7 bases, with 17 bases left in between. There are 13 residues in the CDR3. Germline V gene data show CDR1 as SNHLY and CDR2 as FYNNEI. CDR3 loop: CASLFGGAGGYTF. In DNA form, the CDR3 reads TGTGCCAGCCTATTTGGGGGGGCAGGTGGCTACACCTTC.

This rearrangement joins TRBV3-1 to TRBJ2-7; D is perhaps TRBD1 or TRBD2 (6 bases each). V lost 5 bases to trimming and J lost 7 bases, with 15 bases between them. Germline assignment: CDR1 LGHDT and CDR2 YNNKEL (reference sequence). The CDR3 extends over 13 amino acids. CDR3 bases: TGTGCCAGCAGCGCGGGACATCGGCTGGAGCAGTACTTC. Its translation: CASSAGHRLEQYF.

For the CDR3, the DNA is TGCGCCGGGTCGGACAGGGGAGCAGGCGAGCAGTTCTTC. Amino acids: CAGSDRGAGEQFF. The V gene is TRBV5-1, the J gene TRBJ2-1; TRBD1 matches 9 bases. The CDR3 has 13 amino acids. Germline V gives CDR1 SGHRS, CDR2 YFSETQ. V trimming: 10 bases; J trimming: 10 bases; junction bases outside the gene matches: 12.

This chain uses TRBV20-1 with TRBJ2-2; D gene uncertain. Germline V gene data show CDR1 as DFQATT and CDR2 as SNEGSKA (reference sequence). The CDR3 is 14 residues long. The V and J ends lost 3 bases and 4 bases respectively, with 12 bases between them. CDR3 loop: CSASRSKSTGELFF. For the CDR3, the DNA is TGCAGTGCTAGTCGCTCCAAGTCCACCGGGGAGCTGTTTTTT.

The chain carries TRBV15 and TRBJ1-1; a weak D match, TRBD1 (6 bases). V gave up 0 bases and J gave up 4 bases, with 9 bases separating them. Germline CDR1 reads LNHNV; CDR2 reads YYDKDF (reference sequence). CDR3 length equals 14 residues. The CDR3 region is CATSREGGGTEAFF. For the CDR3, the DNA is TGTGCCACCAGCAGAGAGGGGGGCGGCACTGAAGCTTTCTTT.

This clonotype was counted between two and nine times. V gene TRBV12-3 or TRBV12-4 combines with J gene TRBJ1-6; the match to TRBD1 covers 8 bases. J was trimmed by 6 bases and V by 5 bases; bases with no gene match: 6. The CDR3 consists of 15 residues. Written as DNA, the CDR3 is TGTGCCAGCAGTACGGGACAGGCAATTAATTCACCCCTCCACTTT. Translating gives CASSTGQAINSPLHF.

This clonotype has only a few counts. The CDR3 here is CASSLERTYYSNEQFF. CDR3 bases: TGTGCCAGCAGCTTAGAAAGGACTTACTATAGCAATGAGCAGTTCTTC. The J gene is TRBJ2-1, the V gene TRBV7-2; the D gene is possibly TRBD2 (5 bases). The germline CDR1 and CDR2 sequences are SGHTA and FQGNSA. CDR3 size: 16 residues. Trimming pared 1 base from V and 6 bases from J, leaving 16 bases between.